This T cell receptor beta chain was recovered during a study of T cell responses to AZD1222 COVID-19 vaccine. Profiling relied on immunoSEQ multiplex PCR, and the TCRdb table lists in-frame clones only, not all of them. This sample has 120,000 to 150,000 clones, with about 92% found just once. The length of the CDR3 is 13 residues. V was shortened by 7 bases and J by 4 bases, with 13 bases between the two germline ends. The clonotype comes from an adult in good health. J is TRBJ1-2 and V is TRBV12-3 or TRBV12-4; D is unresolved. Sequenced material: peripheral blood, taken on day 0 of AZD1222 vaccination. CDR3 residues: CASKKEGLYGYTF. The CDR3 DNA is TGTGCCAGCAAAAAGGAGGGCCTCTATGGCTACACCTTC.